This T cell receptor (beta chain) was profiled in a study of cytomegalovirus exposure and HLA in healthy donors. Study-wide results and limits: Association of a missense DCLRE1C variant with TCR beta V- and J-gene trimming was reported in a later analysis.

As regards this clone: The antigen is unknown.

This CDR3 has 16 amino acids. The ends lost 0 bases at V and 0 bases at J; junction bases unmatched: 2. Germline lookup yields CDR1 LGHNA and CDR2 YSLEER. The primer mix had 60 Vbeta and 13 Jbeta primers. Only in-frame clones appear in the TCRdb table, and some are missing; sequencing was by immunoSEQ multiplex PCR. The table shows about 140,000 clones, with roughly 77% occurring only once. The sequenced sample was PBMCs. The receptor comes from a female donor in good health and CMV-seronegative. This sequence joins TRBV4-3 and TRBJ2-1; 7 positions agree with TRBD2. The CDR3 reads CASSQDPGGSYNEQFF. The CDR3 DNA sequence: TGCGCCAGCAGCCAAGATCCGGGAGGCTCCTACAATGAGCAGTTCTTC.